Reported below is one T cell receptor (beta chain). The data stem from a study of control samples from healthy donors and cancer patients. Profiled with immunoSEQ multiplex PCR; TCRdb holds only in-frame clones, not every one. The table has over 90,000 clones, about 91% seen once. Germline assignment: CDR1 SGHAT and CDR2 FQNNGV. The CDR3 is 12 amino acids. Trimming removed 4 bases at V and 4 bases at J, with 8 bases between. The receptor's source is a woman aged 18-30 years in good health. Sequenced material: blood. The rearrangement joins TRBV11-2 to TRBJ2-7; the D gene is possibly TRBD1 (6 bases). The DNA of the CDR3 is TGTGCCAGCAGCTGGACAGTATACGAGCAGTACTTC. Amino acids: CASSWTVYEQYF. Full variable domain (outside the CDR3, taken from reference TRBV11-2 and TRBJ2-7): EAGVAQSPRYKIIEKRQSVAFWCNPISGHATLYWYQQILGQGPKLLIQFQNNGVVDDSQLPKDRFSAERLKGVDSTLKIQPAKLEDSAVYLCASSWTVYEQYFGPGTRLTVT.